The table lists the clone carrying this T cell receptor (beta chain) with a few counts. The antigen is not known. V lost 3 bases and J lost 5; bases outside the gene matches: 6. This CDR3 comprises 13 residues. The germline V gene encodes CDR1 DFQATT and CDR2 SNEGSKA (reference sequence). These data come from a study of read filtering for tumor transcriptome and immune sequencing. Study details: Mean patient age was roughly 66 years, range about 45 to 85; over 16 male, 11 to 15 female.

Every patient had bone marrow sampled while the disease was active. Findings and limits, study-wide: Without single-read clonotypes, shared clonotype proportions correlated more between IR-seq and RNA-seq. About four fifths of IR-seq clonotypes had a single read, yet these held roughly 3.7% of reads.

The library was built from approximately 400 ng RNA with molecular barcoded adaptors for alpha/delta and beta/gamma chains. One entry per CDR3 protein results from TCRdb running MiXCR on the reads. Here the sample spans about 130,000 distinct CDR3 sequences, less than 15% being singletons. The sequenced sample was a population of CD138-negative cells sorted from bone marrow. This TCR was sampled from a donor aged 40 or older with multiple myeloma. The rearrangement uses TRBV20-1 and TRBJ2-7, with TRBD1 matching 8 bases. The DNA for the CDR3 is TGCAGTGCTAGTGCCGAGGACAGGGACGAGCAGTACTTC. This codes for CSASAEDRDEQYF.